This TCR beta chain originates from a study of cytomegalovirus exposure and HLA in healthy donors. Overall study results and limits: Reported performance of the classifier showed diagnosis of cytomegalovirus status with high specificity and sensitivity.

This CDR3 region has 15 residues. V gave up 2 bases and J gave up 0 bases, with 8 bases separating them. Per the germline V gene, CDR1 is MDHEN and CDR2 is SYDVKM. Separate from the approximately 670-subject first cohort was the approximately 130-subject validation cohort, to which the donors belonged. As regards this clone: The target antigen is unknown.

Method: immunoSEQ multiplex PCR; TCRdb's copy keeps in-frame clones and lacks some. Of 200,000 to 250,000 clones in the sample, 75% to 90% were seen once. This TCR was recovered from a woman in her twenties or thirties in good health and CMV-seropositive. The sample taken for sequencing was PBMCs. This chain connects TRBV28 to TRBJ2-1, with a possible D match to TRBD1 (5 bases). The CDR3 loop is CASSLGAVSYNEQFF. CDR3 sequence (DNA): TGTGCCAGCAGTTTAGGGGCAGTCTCCTACAATGAGCAGTTCTTC. The full variable domain, with the rest looked up from reference TRBV28 and TRBJ2-1, is DVKVTQSSRYLVKRTGEKVFLECVQDMDHENMFWYRQDPGLGLRLIYFSYDVKMKEKGDIPEGYSVSREKKERFSLILESASTNQTSMYLCASSLGAVSYNEQFFGPGTRLTVL.